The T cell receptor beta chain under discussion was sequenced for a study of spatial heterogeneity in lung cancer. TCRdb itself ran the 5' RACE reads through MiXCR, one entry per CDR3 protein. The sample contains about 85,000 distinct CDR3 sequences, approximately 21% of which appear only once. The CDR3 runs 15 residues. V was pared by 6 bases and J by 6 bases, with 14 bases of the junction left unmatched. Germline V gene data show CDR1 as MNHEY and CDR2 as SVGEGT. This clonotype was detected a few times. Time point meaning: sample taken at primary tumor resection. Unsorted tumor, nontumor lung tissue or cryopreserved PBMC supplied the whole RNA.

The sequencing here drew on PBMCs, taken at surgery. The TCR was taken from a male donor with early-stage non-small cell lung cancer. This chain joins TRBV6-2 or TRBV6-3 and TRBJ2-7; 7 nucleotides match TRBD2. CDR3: CASSLLATKGSEQYF. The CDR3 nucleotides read TGTGCCAGCAGCTTACTAGCGACCAAAGGGTCCGAGCAGTACTTC.